This TCR beta chain was sequenced during a study of OX40 agonist ivuxolimab in advanced cancers. Study as a whole: The study treated patients with ivuxolimab, an agonistic anti-OX40 (CD134) antibody. General study points: Blood T cells, both CD4+ and CD8+, expanded clonally by week 6 at 0.1 to 3.0 mg/kg.

Patients were ineligible given autoimmune disease history or systemic immunosuppression. The sampling schedule covered blood at baseline, cycle 4 day 1, and cycle 7 day 1. Clones were sequenced by immunoSEQ multiplex PCR, and TCRdb holds only the in-frame ones, with some missing. The sample holds roughly 30,000 clones; roughly 76% are singletons and the top ten take less than 25%. From germline, CDR1 is MNHEY and CDR2 SVGAGI. Trimming pared 3 bases from V and 1 base from J, leaving 6 bases between. The CDR3 runs 13 residues. This clone was seen only a few times. Antigen unknown. This chain links TRBV6-5 with TRBJ1-1, with D uncertain. Sequenced here: CD4+ or CD8+ T cells sorted from blood, sampled in a trial of the OX40 agonist ivuxolimab. The sequence came from an adult with an advanced solid tumor such as melanoma, head and neck, liver or kidney cancer. CDR3 in DNA: TGTGCCAGCAGTTATTCGGAGAACACTGAAGCTTTCTTT. Translation gives CASSYSENTEAFF.